A single sample gave rise to the 23 T cell receptor beta chains below, sequenced in a study of Graves' ophthalmopathy and Graves' hyperthyroidism listed by TCRdb under 2018. Reads for this sample came from an Illumina HiSeq 2000. TCR beta CDR3 regions were amplified from RNA transcripts for repertoire sequencing. The first round of RT-PCR was done with HTBI primers and the Qiagen OneStep RT-PCR kit, and was followed by a second round of multiplex PCR, then size selection and purification. TCRdb handled the public reads itself, with Q25 trimming in fastp and clone calling in MiXCR, and kept productive beta chains. Rows are combined by CDR3 protein, so each entry shows the most common genes and DNA. Here the sample has almost 750,000 distinct CDR3 sequences; roughly two fifths occur a single time. The ten largest clones capture 35% to 55% of the sample. Source material: peripheral blood. The source of these receptors is an adult man with Graves' ophthalmopathy.

CDR3 loop: CASSGILGQGITQPQHF. DNA for the CDR3: TGTGCCAGCAGCGGAATTCTAGGACAGGGTATCACTCAGCCCCAGCATTTT. This chain connects TRBV7-9 to TRBJ1-5, with 8 nucleotides matching TRBD1. Germline CDR1 and CDR2: SEHNR and FQNEAQ (reference sequence). With 5 bases clipped from V and 6 bases from J, the junction kept 15 bases outside the gene matches. This CDR3 contains 17 residues.

V usage is TRBV19 and J usage is TRBJ1-2, with D tentatively TRBD1 (5 bases). The CDR3 covers 14 residues. Trimming shortened V by 1 base and J by 8 bases, and 14 bases separated the two germline ends. CDR1 LNHDA and CDR2 SQIVND come from the germline V gene (reference sequence). The CDR3 DNA sequence: TGTGCCAGTAGTATAGGGGTCCAGGGAGGAGGCTACACCTTC. Translated: CASSIGVQGGGYTF. Using reference TRBV19 and TRBJ1-2 for the parts outside the CDR3, the full variable domain is DGGITQSPKYLFRKEGQNVTLSCEQNLNHDAMYWYRQDPGQGLRLIYYSQIVNDFQKGDIAEGYSVSREKKESFPLTVTSAQKNPTAFYLCASSIGVQGGGYTFGSGTRLTVV.

This clonotype was detected a few times. The chain joins TRBV12-3 or TRBV12-4 to TRBJ2-7; 9 bases are a match to TRBD1. The trim removed 4 bases at V and 7 bases at J, leaving 8 bases unmatched. CDR3 length equals 14 residues. The CDR3 region has the DNA TGTGCCAGCAGTTCGGGACAGGGTTTCCAAGAGCAGTACTTC. This codes for CASSSGQGFQEQYF.

The genes are TRBV24-1 and TRBJ2-5; TRBD1 might be the D (6 bases). V lost 4 bases to trimming and J lost 4 bases, with 12 bases between them. The CDR3 contains 14 residues. Germline V gives CDR1 KGHDR, CDR2 SFDVKD. CDR3 in amino acids: CATSDPGVGETQYF. CDR3 bases: TGTGCCACCAGTGACCCAGGGGTTGGAGAGACCCAGTACTTC.

This chain connects TRBV7-9 to TRBJ1-5; D is unresolved. The CDR3 runs to 12 residues. Germline CDR1 reads SEHNR; CDR2 reads FQNEAQ (reference sequence). Trimming left V 3 bases short and J 4 bases short, with 4 bases between. The chain's CDR3 is CASSFMNQPQHF. CDR3 coding DNA: TGTGCCAGCAGCTTTATGAATCAGCCCCAGCATTTT. The full variable domain, with the rest looked up from reference TRBV7-9 and TRBJ1-5, is DTGVSQNPRHKITKRGQNVTFRCDPISEHNRLYWYRQTLGQGPEFLTYFQNEAQLEKSRLLSDRFSAERPKGSFSTLEIQRTEQGDSAMYLCASSFMNQPQHFGDGTRLSIL.

The chain employs TRBV20-1 and TRBJ2-7; possible D gene TRBD2, 6 bases. The germline V gene has CDR1 DFQATT and CDR2 SNEGSKA (reference sequence). The CDR3 is 13 amino acids. Trimming pared 0 bases from V and 12 bases from J, leaving 18 bases between. The DNA of the CDR3 is TGCAGTGCTAGAGAAAGAACAGAGGGAGGTCGGTACTTC. Amino acids: CSARERTEGGRYF.

This clonotype appeared a few times. This chain links TRBV15 with TRBJ2-2; 7 bases map to TRBD1. Germline V gene data show CDR1 as LNHNV and CDR2 as YYDKDF (reference sequence). The CDR3 covers 16 residues. Trimming cost V 3 bases and J 1 base; bases outside gene matches: 5. The CDR3 DNA follows: TGTGCCACCAGCAGTAGACAGGGCAGGAACACCGGGGAGCTGTTTTTT. This gives the protein CATSSRQGRNTGELFF.

This CDR3 reads CSARDLDRVYTEQYF. The CDR3 nucleotides are TGCAGTGCTAGAGACCTGGACAGGGTCTATACCGAGCAGTACTTC. The rearrangement joins TRBV20-1 to TRBJ2-7; TRBD1 agrees at 8 bases. The CDR3 has 15 amino acids. The trim removed 0 bases at V and 6 bases at J, leaving 10 bases unmatched. CDR1 is DFQATT, CDR2 SNEGSKA, per germline (reference sequence).

The sample holds one count of this clonotype. This clone may be a read error of a much larger clone one base away. The rearrangement uses TRBV2 and TRBJ1-2; D gene uncertain. V gave up 7 bases and J gave up 2 bases, with 11 bases separating them. This CDR3 comprises 13 residues. Germline lookup yields CDR1 SNHLY and CDR2 FYNNEI. CDR3 in amino acids: CASNEGRNYGYTF. CDR3 DNA sequence: TGTGCCAGCAACGAAGGACGGAACTATGGCTACACCTTC.

The chain has TRBV7-2 and TRBJ2-7; 7 bases line up with TRBD2. Germline trimming cut 3 bases from V and 3 bases from J; bases unmatched to any gene: 8. The CDR3 is made up of 15 amino acids. CDR1 SGHTA and CDR2 FQGNSA come from the germline V gene. The CDR3 DNA is TGTGCCAGCAGCTTGGGACTAACGTTCAACTACGAGCAGTACTTC. Encoded protein: CASSLGLTFNYEQYF.

The table lists this clonotype with a few counts. V usage is TRBV12-3 or TRBV12-4 and J usage is TRBJ1-2; D uncertain. The CDR3 contains 17 residues. V gave up 7 bases and J gave up 1 base, with 22 bases separating them. The CDR3 is CASISRGDGPSNYGYTF. The CDR3 DNA reads as TGTGCCAGCATTTCCCGAGGTGACGGACCCAGTAACTATGGCTACACCTTC.

This clonotype was counted ten times or more. The rearrangement joins TRBV19 to TRBJ1-5; no reliable D call. The CDR3 runs to 14 residues. Germline lookup yields CDR1 LNHDA and CDR2 SQIVND (reference sequence). Deletions cut 1 base from V and 3 bases from J, with 7 bases between. In nucleotides, the CDR3 is TGTGCCAGTAGTATAGGGGCAGACAATCAGCCCCAGCATTTT. Encoded protein: CASSIGADNQPQHF.

This clonotype showed up many times. The V call is TRBV7-9, the J call TRBJ1-5, with unresolved D. There are 13 residues in the CDR3. Trimming took off 8 bases at V and 6 bases at J, with 14 bases between the two ends. Germline loops: CDR1 SEHNR, CDR2 FQNEAQ (reference sequence). The CDR3: CASGSIEGQPQHF. In DNA form, the CDR3 reads TGTGCCAGCGGGTCCATCGAAGGTCAGCCCCAGCATTTT. Full variable domain (outside the CDR3, taken from reference TRBV7-9 and TRBJ1-5): DTGVSQNPRHKITKRGQNVTFRCDPISEHNRLYWYRQTLGQGPEFLTYFQNEAQLEKSRLLSDRFSAERPKGSFSTLEIQRTEQGDSAMYLCASGSIEGQPQHFGDGTRLSIL.

The chain has TRBV7-9 and TRBJ1-6; tentative D call: TRBD1 (5 bases). The CDR3 has 17 amino acids. With 1 base removed from V and 7 bases from J, the gap between germline ends came to 17 bases. The germline V gene encodes CDR1 SEHNR and CDR2 FQNEAQ (reference sequence). This CDR3 reads CASSLERGASLNSPLHF. The CDR3 nucleotides read TGTGCCAGCAGCTTAGAGAGGGGAGCCTCCTTAAATTCACCCCTCCACTTT.

The CDR3 sequence: CASSQESRDTEAFF. The CDR3 bases are TGTGCCAGCAGCCAAGAGTCCAGAGACACTGAAGCTTTCTTT. V is TRBV2 and J is TRBJ1-1; D remains unclear. This CDR3 region has 14 residues. V shed 6 bases and J shed 3 bases, with 14 bases lying between them. From germline, CDR1 is SNHLY and CDR2 FYNNEI.

Points on this clonotype: In this CDR3 the conserved last residue, phenylalanine or tryptophan, is missing, so a read error is likely. The DNA is omitted, as the CDR3 cannot be located on it reliably, and the CDR3 follows TCRdb's listing. This chain's CDR3 is CATSQGVNT. The gene calls are TRBV15 and TRBJ1-3; the table calls TRBD1, which could not be checked here. CDR1 LNHNV and CDR2 YYDKDF come from the germline V gene (reference sequence). The CDR3 adds up to 9 amino acids, both ends counted.

This clonotype appeared many times. The chain joins TRBV29-1 to TRBJ2-5; maybe TRBD2 (5 bases). The CDR3 has 12 amino acids. With 8 bases removed from V and 1 base from J, the gap between germline ends came to 11 bases. Germline V gene data show CDR1 as SQVTM and CDR2 as ANQGSEA. CDR3 sequence (DNA): TGCAGCTCGGCGGGCTTCCAAGAGACCCAGTACTTC. It codes for CSSAGFQETQYF.

The V call is TRBV29-1, the J call TRBJ2-7, with D unclear. Germline V CDR1 and CDR2: SQVTM, ANQGSEA. CDR3 length: 11 residues. For the CDR3, the DNA is TGCAGTACACTTAAAGCCTACGAGCAGTACTTC. It encodes CSTLKAYEQYF.

The CDR3 loop reads CATSISRAGVSGELFF. The CDR3, as DNA: TGTGCCACCAGCATAAGCAGGGCAGGGGTATCCGGGGAGCTGTTTTTT. The rearrangement links TRBV15 to TRBJ2-2, with D tentatively TRBD1 (6 bases). Germline CDR1 reads LNHNV; CDR2 reads YYDKDF (reference sequence). The CDR3 spans 16 residues. V was pared by 4 bases and J by 6 bases, with 18 bases between.

The chain employs TRBV7-9 and TRBJ2-5; 9 positions match TRBD2. This CDR3 comprises 13 residues. J was trimmed by 7 bases and V by 3 bases; bases with no gene match: 3. Germline V gives CDR1 SEHNR, CDR2 FQNEAQ (reference sequence). The CDR3 protein is CASSFAGGVTQYF. The CDR3 DNA is TGTGCCAGCAGCTTCGCGGGAGGGGTGACCCAGTACTTC.

The genes are TRBV7-9 and TRBJ1-4; D gene ambiguous. The germline V and J ends were trimmed by 1 base and 5 bases, with 8 bases remaining between them. The CDR3 has 14 residues. Germline V CDR1 and CDR2: SEHNR, FQNEAQ (reference sequence). CDR3 loop: CASSLGWPNEKLFF. CDR3 in DNA: TGTGCCAGCAGCTTAGGGTGGCCGAATGAAAAACTGTTTTTT.

This clonotype was seen only a few times. The rearrangement joins TRBV10-3 to TRBJ2-6; tentative D call: TRBD1 (5 bases). V gave up 10 bases and J gave up 1 base, with 20 bases separating them. This CDR3 has 17 amino acids. Germline loops: CDR1 ENHRY, CDR2 SYGVKD. CDR3 region: CASRWARERSGANVLTF. CDR3 bases: TGTGCCAGCAGATGGGCCAGGGAAAGGTCTGGGGCCAACGTCCTGACTTTC.

The rearrangement uses TRBV2 and TRBJ1-6; D is unresolved. CDR3 length: 12 amino acids. Between the trimmed V and J ends, which lost 5 bases and 10 bases, there was a span of 9 bases. Germline CDR1 reads SNHLY; CDR2 reads FYNNEI. This chain's CDR3 is CASSPTESPLHF. CDR3 nucleotide sequence: TGTGCCAGCAGTCCAACGGAGTCACCCCTCCACTTT.